This TCR beta chain was observed in a study of T cell repertoires in cytomegalovirus infection. TCRdb independently ran MiXCR on the reads; one entry per CDR3 protein. This table has nearly 550,000 distinct CDR3 sequences, approximately 15% appearing once. This clonotype appeared many times. Between the trimmed V and J ends, which lost 4 bases and 5 bases, there was a span of 15 bases. Germline CDR1 is MNHEY and CDR2 is SVGAGI. The CDR3 has 15 amino acids. This sequence joins TRBV6-5 and TRBJ2-1; a possible D gene is TRBD2 (7 bases). Input material: CD8+ T cells from PBMCs. This TCR was recovered from a human donor in good health (CMV status not recorded). Some clones in this sample may be carry-over from other donors' samples. The CDR3 region has the DNA TGTGCCAGCAGTTCGTCCGGGGAGGGGGACAATGAGCAGTTCTTC. It codes for CASSSSGEGDNEQFF.